Detailed here is one TCR beta chain. Its antigen remains unidentified. Other DNA variants within this sample encode the same CDR3. For sorted subsets, about 190 ng DNA per replicate equaled about 27,000 T cell genomes. Repertoires were generated with immunoSEQ multiplex PCR, while TCRdb's copy carries only in-frame clones and drops some. This table has about 2.1 million clones, 85% to 95% appearing once. Naive CD8 populations comprised CD45RO-negative cells positively selected for CCR7, excluding terminally differentiated effector memory CD45RA+ cells. Germline V lookup: CDR1 SEHNR, CDR2 FQNEAQ (reference sequence). This CDR3 region has 14 residues. Deletions cut 3 bases from V and 5 bases from J, with 13 bases between. The sample originates from a study of shared clonotypes between healthy human individuals. Findings and limits, study-wide: Researchers sampled only blood; tissue repertoires likely differ.

Sequencing was performed on naive CD8+ T cells from PBMCs. The sequence was obtained from a man between 18 and 29 years old in good health. Some clones in this sample may be carry-over from other donors' samples. The V call is TRBV7-9, the J call TRBJ2-5, with D tentatively TRBD2 (6 bases). This CDR3 is CASSFGGIRETQYF. CDR3 nucleotides: TGTGCCAGCAGCTTCGGCGGGATCAGGGAGACCCAGTACTTC.